The clone carrying this T cell receptor beta chain was recorded many times. Its antigen is unidentified. TCRdb fed the 5' RACE reads into MiXCR, producing one record per CDR3 protein. The sample lists 300,000 to 400,000 distinct CDR3 sequences; more than 20% were seen once. This record comes from a study of T-cell memory formation after mild COVID-19. Whole-study context: TCR clusters largely stayed donor specific. Study results and caveats: The main location of contracting CD4+ clones was CM and EM, and that of contracting CD8+ clones was EMRA. Detection of some responders pre-infection suggested pre-existing cross-reactive memory T cells participated.

Trimming cost V 6 bases and J 0 bases; bases outside gene matches: 4. The CDR3 length is 15 residues. Germline V gene sequence: CDR1 MNHEY, CDR2 SVGEGT. The source of this sequence is an adult woman who had mild COVID-19 (a few samples of this study predate the infection). Cell type and time point are not known. The sample consisted of PBMCs or a T cell subset sorted from them (not recorded which). The J gene is TRBJ2-7, the V gene TRBV6-2 or TRBV6-3, with 11 positions matching TRBD2. CDR3 in DNA: TGTGCCAGCAGCTCCACTAGCGGGAGCTCCTACGAGCAGTACTTC. Its translation is CASSSTSGSSYEQYF.